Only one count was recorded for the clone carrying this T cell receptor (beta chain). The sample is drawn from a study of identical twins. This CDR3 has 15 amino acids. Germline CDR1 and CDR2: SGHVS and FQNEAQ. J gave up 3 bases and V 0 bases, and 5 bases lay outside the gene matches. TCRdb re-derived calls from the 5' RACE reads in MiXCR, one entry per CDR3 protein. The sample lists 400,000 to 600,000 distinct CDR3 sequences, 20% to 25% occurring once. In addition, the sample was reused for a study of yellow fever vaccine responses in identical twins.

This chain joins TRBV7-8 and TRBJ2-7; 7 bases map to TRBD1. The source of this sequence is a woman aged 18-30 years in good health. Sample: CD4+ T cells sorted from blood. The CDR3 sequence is CASSLAGQRNYEQYV. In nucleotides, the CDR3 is TGTGCCAGCAGCTTAGCGGGACAGAGAAACTACGAGCAGTACGTC.